The entry that follows covers one TCR beta chain sequence. Its target is not known. Once RNA had been extracted, it was reverse transcribed into cDNA to act as the sequencing template. Assay: immunoSEQ multiplex PCR; the TCRdb copy retains only in-frame clones and omits some. The sample carries more than 130,000 clones, 65% to 90% recorded once. CDR1 and CDR2 from the germline V gene are SEHNR and FQNEAQ (reference sequence). V was pared by 5 bases and J by 4 bases, with 8 bases of the junction left unmatched. This CDR3 is 15 amino acids long. The data were taken from a study of CD8+ T cells in alopecia areata. Study summary: A regimen of oral tofacitinib, 5 to 10 mg twice daily, was given to treated patients. After 6 to 18 months of tofacitinib, follow-up continued 6 months off drug. Study-level findings and limits: In lesional scalp, particularly from alopecia totalis/universalis, clonality was higher than in normal scalp.

Treatment specified: oral pan-JAK inhibitor, 5-10 mg twice daily. Alopecia areata patients provided lesional scalp punch biopsies and peripheral blood. The sequence derives from a human donor with alopecia areata. The sample consisted of CD8+ T cells sorted from blood, taken at week 4, from a patient treated with tofacitinib. This chain links TRBV7-9 with TRBJ2-7; the match to TRBD1 covers 10 bases. The CDR3 bases are TGTGCCAGCAGCCCCCCCGGGACAGGGGTGTACGAGCAGTACTTC. It yields the protein CASSPPGTGVYEQYF. The whole variable domain, filled in from reference TRBV7-9 and TRBJ2-7, reads DTGVSQNPRHKITKRGQNVTFRCDPISEHNRLYWYRQTLGQGPEFLTYFQNEAQLEKSRLLSDRFSAERPKGSFSTLEIQRTEQGDSAMYLCASSPPGTGVYEQYFGPGTRLTVT.